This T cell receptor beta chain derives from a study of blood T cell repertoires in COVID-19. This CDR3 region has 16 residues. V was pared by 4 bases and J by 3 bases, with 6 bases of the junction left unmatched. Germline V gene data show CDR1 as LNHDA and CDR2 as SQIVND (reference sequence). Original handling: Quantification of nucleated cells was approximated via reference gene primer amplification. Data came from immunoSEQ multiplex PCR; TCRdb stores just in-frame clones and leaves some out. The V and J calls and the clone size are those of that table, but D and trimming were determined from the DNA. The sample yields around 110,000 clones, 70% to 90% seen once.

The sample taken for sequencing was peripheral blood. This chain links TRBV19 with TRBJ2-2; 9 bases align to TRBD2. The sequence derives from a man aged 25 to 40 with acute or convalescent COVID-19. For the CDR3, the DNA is TGTGCCAGTAGTACTCGCGGGGGGGCTTACACCGGGGAGCTGTTTTTT. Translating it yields CASSTRGGAYTGELFF.